This entry is about one T cell receptor (beta chain). What it recognizes is unknown. This record comes from a study of T cells in Graves' hyperthyroidism and ophthalmopathy. Study results and caveats: Blood also showed most of the thyroid clonotypes that were expanded above 0.001. Onset of ophthalmopathy came a median around 6.5 months after the model predicted it.

The V gene's germline CDR1 is MDHEN and CDR2 SYDVKM. The V and J ends lost 5 bases and 1 base respectively, with 15 bases between them. This CDR3 has 15 amino acids. At first hyperthyroidism diagnosis, before any ophthalmopathy symptoms, the blood sample was collected. Amplified regions were TCR beta CDR3 sequences from RNA transcripts. The study used the HTBI primer set for a first-round RT-PCR of the TCR CDR3. TCRdb re-called the multiplex PCR reads through MiXCR, storing one row per CDR3 protein. The repertoire holds 150,000 or so distinct CDR3 sequences, with around 21% as singletons. The specimen was blood. The chain combines TRBV28 with TRBJ2-7; D gene ambiguous. The TCR comes from a woman aged 45-65 years with Graves' hyperthyroidism that later progressed to Graves' ophthalmopathy. The CDR3 protein is CASSPDPALSYEQYF. For the CDR3, the DNA is TGTGCCAGCAGTCCCGACCCCGCCCTTTCCTACGAGCAGTACTTC.